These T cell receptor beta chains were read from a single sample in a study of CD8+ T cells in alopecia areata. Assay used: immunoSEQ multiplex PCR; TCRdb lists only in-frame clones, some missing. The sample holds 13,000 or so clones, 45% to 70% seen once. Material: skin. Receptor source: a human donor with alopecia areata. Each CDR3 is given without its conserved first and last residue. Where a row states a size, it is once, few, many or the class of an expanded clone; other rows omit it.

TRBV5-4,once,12,ASGIGQLNTEAF
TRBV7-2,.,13,ASSPGGGGGYGYT
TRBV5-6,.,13,ASSPQGALNTEAF
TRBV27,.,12,ASSLASLGNEQF
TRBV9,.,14,ASSVASGLPTDTQY
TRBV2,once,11,ASVGRGLYGYT
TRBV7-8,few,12,ASSRTGNTGELF
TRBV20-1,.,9,SASKGLGYT
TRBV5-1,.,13,ASSLSGGTNTEAF
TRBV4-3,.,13,ASSQDRSAVETQY
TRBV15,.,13,ATSRDGRNNQPQH
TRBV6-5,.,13,ASRESGWVNTEAF
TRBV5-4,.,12,ASSSLRQDNEQF
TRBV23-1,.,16,ASSQSWLRGETSYEQY
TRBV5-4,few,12,ASSLEGQAYGYT
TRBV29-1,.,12,SVEGGTGDEKLF
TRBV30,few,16,AWGWLAADWGASTEAF
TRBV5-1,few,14,ASSLGTTSPTDTQY
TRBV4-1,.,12,ASSQTGLNSPLH
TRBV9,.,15,ASSVVWSAGDYNEQF
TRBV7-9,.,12,ASSSGPTFYGYT
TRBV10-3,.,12,AISRGEGTDTQY
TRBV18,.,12,ASSPDRRNTEAF
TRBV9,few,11,ASSVAPNTEAF
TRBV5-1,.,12,ASKEDSSSYEQY
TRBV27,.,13,ASSPTPGQLSPLH
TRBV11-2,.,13,ASSLSSSVQETQY
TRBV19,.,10,ASSLSGETQY
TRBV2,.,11,ASSDSGSDEQF
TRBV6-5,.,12,ASSYAQYTDTQY
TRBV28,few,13,ASSREAAMGETQY
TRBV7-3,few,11,ASRFRNTGELF
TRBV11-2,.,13,ASSPSWAGGNEQF
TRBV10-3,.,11,AISVGQQDGYT
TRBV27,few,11,ASMAGQGSSLF
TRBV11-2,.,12,ASSLRLAKDTQY
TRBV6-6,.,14,ASSYPPTGGTDTQY
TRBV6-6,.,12,ASSRQEGNQPQH
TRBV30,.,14,AWSLEGAVFPHEQF
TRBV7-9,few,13,ASSLGTGKFYEQY
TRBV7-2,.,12,ASSLGLSSYEQY
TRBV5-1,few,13,ASRRTSGVDNEQF
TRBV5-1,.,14,ASSRTPTGLSYEQY
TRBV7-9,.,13,ASSLGTGPLYGYT
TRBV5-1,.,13,ASSDGTFNTDEQY
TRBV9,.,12,ASSPGTSVGEQY
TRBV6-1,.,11,ASSERGHTEAF
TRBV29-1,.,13,SVEGVGTRPETQY
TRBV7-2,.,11,ASSISRGETQY
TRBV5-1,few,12,ASSLDVVRDEQF
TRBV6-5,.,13,ASSPRTGVSYEQY
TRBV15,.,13,ATVEALDRSYGYT
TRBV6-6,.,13,ASRVRVDYAYEQY